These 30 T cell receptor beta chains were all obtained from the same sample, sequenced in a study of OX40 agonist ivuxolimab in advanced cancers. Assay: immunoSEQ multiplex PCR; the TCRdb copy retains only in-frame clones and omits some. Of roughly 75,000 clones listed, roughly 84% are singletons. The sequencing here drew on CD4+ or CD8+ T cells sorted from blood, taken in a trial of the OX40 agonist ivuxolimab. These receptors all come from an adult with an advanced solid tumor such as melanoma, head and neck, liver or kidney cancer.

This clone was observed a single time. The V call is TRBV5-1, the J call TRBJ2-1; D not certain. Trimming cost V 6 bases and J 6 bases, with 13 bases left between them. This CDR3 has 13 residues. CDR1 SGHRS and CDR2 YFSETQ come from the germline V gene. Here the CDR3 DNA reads TGCGCCAGCAATCCCGGTAGCAGCAATGAGCAGTTCTTC. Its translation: CASNPGSSNEQFF.

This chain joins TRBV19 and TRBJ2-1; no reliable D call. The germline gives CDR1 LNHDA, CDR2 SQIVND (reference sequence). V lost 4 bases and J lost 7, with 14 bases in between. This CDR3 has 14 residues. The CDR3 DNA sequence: TGTGCCAGTAGTACCAGGACCGCTCTGAATGAGCAGTTCTTC. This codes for CASSTRTALNEQFF.

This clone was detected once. DNA of the CDR3: TGTGCCAGCAGTGCGACTTATCGCTACGAGCAGTACTTC. Its protein product is CASSATYRYEQYF. The chain is built from TRBV2 and TRBJ2-7; D is undetermined. Trimming cost V 4 bases and J 3 bases, with 10 bases left between them. There are 13 residues in the CDR3. Germline V gene data show CDR1 as SNHLY and CDR2 as FYNNEI.

CDR3 sequence reads: CASSERRGTEAFF. The CDR3 DNA is TGTGCCAGCAGCGAGCGACGAGGGACTGAAGCTTTCTTT. The rearrangement uses TRBV7-8 and TRBJ1-1; D is unclear. The CDR3 runs to 13 residues. Germline CDR1 is SGHVS and CDR2 is FQNEAQ. Trimming stripped 5 bases from V and 5 bases from J, with 12 bases between.

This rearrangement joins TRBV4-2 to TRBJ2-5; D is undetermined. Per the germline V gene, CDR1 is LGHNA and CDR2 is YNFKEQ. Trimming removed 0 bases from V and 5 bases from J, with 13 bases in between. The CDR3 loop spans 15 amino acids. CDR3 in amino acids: CASSQELGVGETQYF. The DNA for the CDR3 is TGTGCCAGCAGCCAAGAGCTCGGCGTAGGTGAGACCCAGTACTTC.

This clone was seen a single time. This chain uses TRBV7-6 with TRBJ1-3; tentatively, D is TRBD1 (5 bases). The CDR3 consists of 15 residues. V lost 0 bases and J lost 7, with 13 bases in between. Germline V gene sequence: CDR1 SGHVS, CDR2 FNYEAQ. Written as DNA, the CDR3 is TGTGCCAGCAGCTTAGCCGGGACCTTCGCTAACACCATATATTTT. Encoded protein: CASSLAGTFANTIYF.

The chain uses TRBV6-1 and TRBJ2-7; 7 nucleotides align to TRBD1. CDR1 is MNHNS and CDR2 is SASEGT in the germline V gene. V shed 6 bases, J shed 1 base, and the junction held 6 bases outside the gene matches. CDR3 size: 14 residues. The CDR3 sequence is CASRVDRASYEQYF. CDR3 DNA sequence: TGTGCCAGCAGGGTCGACAGGGCTTCCTACGAGCAGTACTTC.

For the CDR3, the DNA is TGTGCCAGCAGCTTGGCTCTAGCCGGATACATTCAGTACTTC. This encodes CASSLALAGYIQYF. The V gene is TRBV5-8, the J gene TRBJ2-4; D may be TRBD2 (5 bases). Germline-derived CDR1 and CDR2 are SGHTS and YDEGEE. The CDR3 length is 14 residues. V lost 0 bases to trimming and J lost 8 bases, with 12 bases between them.

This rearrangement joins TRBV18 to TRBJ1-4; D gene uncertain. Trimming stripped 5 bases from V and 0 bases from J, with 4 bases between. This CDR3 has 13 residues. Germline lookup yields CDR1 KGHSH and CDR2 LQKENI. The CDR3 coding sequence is TGTGCCAGCTCAGATGCAACTAATGAAAAACTGTTTTTT. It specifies CASSDATNEKLFF. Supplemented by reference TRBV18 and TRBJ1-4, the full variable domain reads NAGVMQNPRHLVRRRGQEARLRCSPMKGHSHVYWYRQLPEEGLKFMVYLQKENIIDESGMPKERFSAEFPKEGPSILRIQQVVRGDSAAYFCASSDATNEKLFFGSGTQLSVL.

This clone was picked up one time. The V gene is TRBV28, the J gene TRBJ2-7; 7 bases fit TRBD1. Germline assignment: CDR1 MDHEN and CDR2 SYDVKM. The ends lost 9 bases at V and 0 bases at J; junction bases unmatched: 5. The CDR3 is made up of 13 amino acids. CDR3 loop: CASRTGVSYEQYF. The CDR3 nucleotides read TGTGCCAGTCGGACAGGTGTCTCCTACGAGCAGTACTTC.

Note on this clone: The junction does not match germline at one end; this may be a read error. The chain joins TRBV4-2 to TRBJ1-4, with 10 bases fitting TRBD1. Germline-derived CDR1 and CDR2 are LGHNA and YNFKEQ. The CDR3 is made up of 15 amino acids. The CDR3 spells CASNQDGQGVEKLFF. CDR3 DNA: TGTGCCAGCAACCAAGATGGACAGGGGGTCGAAAAACTGTTTTTT.

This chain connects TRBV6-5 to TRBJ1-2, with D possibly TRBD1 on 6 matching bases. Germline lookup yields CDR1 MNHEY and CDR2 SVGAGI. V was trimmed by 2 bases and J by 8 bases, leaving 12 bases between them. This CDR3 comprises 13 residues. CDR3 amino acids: CASSYIGGNGYTF. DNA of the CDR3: TGTGCCAGCAGTTACATAGGGGGGAACGGCTACACCTTC.

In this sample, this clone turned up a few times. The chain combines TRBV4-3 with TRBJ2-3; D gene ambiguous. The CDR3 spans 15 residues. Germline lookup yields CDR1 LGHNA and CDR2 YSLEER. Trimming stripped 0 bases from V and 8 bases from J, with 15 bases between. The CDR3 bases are TGCGCCAGCAGCCAAGATCACTTTGTAGATTCTACGCAGTATTTT. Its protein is CASSQDHFVDSTQYF.

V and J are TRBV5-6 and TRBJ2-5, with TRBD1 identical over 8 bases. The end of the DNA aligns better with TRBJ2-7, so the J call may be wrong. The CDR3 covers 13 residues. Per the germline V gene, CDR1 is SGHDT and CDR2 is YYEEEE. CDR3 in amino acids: CASIRQGSYEQYF. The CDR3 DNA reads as TGTGCCAGCATCCGACAGGGGTCCTACGAGCAGTACTTC.

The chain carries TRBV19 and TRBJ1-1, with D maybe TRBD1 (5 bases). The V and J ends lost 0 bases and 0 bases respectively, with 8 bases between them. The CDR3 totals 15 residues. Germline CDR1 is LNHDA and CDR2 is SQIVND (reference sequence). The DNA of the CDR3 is TGTGCCAGTAGTATAGAGGGGGGGATGAACACTGAAGCTTTCTTT. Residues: CASSIEGGMNTEAFF. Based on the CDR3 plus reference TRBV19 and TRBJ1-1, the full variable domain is DGGITQSPKYLFRKEGQNVTLSCEQNLNHDAMYWYRQDPGQGLRLIYYSQIVNDFQKGDIAEGYSVSREKKESFPLTVTSAQKNPTAFYLCASSIEGGMNTEAFFGQGTRLTVV.

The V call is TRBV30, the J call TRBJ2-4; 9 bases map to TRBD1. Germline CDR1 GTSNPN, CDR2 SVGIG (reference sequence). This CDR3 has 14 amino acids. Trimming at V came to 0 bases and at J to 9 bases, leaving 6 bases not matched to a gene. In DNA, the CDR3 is TGTGCCTGGAGTGTTTGGGACAGGGACATCATTCAGTACTTC. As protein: CAWSVWDRDIIQYF.

The CDR3 nucleotides are TGCGCCAGCAGCTTTGAACAGAGCTCCTATAATTCACCCCTCCACTTT. The encoded protein is CASSFEQSSYNSPLHF. The chain couples TRBV5-1 to TRBJ1-6; D unresolved. The CDR3 loop spans 16 amino acids. Germline CDR1 is SGHRS and CDR2 is YFSETQ. With 2 bases removed from V and 0 bases from J, the gap between germline ends came to 9 bases.

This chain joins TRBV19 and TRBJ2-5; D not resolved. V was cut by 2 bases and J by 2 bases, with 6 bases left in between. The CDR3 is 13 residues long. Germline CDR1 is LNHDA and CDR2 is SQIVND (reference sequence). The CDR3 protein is CASSIQLQETQYF. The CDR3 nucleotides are TGTGCCAGTAGTATACAGTTACAAGAGACCCAGTACTTC.

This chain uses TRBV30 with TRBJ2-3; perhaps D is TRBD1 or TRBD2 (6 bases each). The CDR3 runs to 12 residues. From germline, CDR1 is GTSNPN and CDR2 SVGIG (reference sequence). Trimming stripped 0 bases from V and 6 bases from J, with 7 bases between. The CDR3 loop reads CAWSVGGDTQYF. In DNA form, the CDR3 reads TGTGCCTGGAGTGTAGGGGGGGATACGCAGTATTTT.

For the CDR3, the DNA is TGTGCCAGCAGCCCGGGGGGATACACTGAAGCTTTCTTT. This encodes CASSPGGYTEAFF. This chain links TRBV6-5 with TRBJ1-1, with D tentatively TRBD1 (5 bases). The CDR3 spans 13 residues. Trimming took off 6 bases at V and 3 bases at J, with 11 bases between the two ends. Germline lookup yields CDR1 MNHEY and CDR2 SVGAGI.

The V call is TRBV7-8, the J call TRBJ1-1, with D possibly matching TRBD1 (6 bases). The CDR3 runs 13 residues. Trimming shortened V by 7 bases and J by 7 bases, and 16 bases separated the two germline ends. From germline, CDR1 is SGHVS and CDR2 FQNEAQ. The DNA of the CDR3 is TGTGCCAGCACCTCCACAGGGTACGGTGAAGCTTTCTTT. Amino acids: CASTSTGYGEAFF.

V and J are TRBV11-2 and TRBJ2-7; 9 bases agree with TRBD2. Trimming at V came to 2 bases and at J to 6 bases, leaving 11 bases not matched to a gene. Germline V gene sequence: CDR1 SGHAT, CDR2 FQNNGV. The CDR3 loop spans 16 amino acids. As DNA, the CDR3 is TGTGCCAGCAGCTTAACCGGGACTAGCCGGTTTTTCGAGCAGTACTTC. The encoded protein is CASSLTGTSRFFEQYF.

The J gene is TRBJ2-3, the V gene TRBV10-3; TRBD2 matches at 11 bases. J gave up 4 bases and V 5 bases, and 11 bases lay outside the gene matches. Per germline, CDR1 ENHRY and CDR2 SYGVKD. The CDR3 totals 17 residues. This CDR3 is CAISNVLAGVESDTQYF. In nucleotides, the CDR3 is TGTGCCATCAGTAACGTACTAGCGGGAGTCGAGTCAGATACGCAGTATTTT.

The CDR3 coding sequence is TGTGCCAGCAGAGGACAGTTGATGAACACTGAAGCTTTCTTT. It specifies CASRGQLMNTEAFF. The gene calls are TRBV6-6 and TRBJ1-1; D possibly corresponds to TRBD1 (6 bases). The germline CDR1 and CDR2 sequences are MNHNY and SVGAGI (reference sequence). There are 14 residues in the CDR3. V was pared by 6 bases and J by 0 bases, with 11 bases between.

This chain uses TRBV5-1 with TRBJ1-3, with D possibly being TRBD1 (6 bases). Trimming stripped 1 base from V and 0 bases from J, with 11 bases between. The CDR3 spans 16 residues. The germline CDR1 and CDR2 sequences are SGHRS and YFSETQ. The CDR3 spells CASSLKGDTSGNTIYF. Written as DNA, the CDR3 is TGCGCCAGCAGCTTGAAGGGGGATACCTCTGGAAACACCATATATTTT.

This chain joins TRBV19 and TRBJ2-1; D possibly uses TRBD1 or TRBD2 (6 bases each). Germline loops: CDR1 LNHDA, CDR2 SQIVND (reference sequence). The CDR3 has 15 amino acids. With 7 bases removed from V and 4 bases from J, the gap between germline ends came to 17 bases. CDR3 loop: CASTPGRRGYNEQFF. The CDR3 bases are TGTGCCAGTACCCCCGGGCGGAGGGGGTACAATGAGCAGTTCTTC.

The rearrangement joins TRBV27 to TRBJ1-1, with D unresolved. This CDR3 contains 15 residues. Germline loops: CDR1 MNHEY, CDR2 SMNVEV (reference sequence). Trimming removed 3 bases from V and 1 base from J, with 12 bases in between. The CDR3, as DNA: TGTGCCAGCAGTTTCCGGCGACAAGCGAACACTGAAGCTTTCTTT. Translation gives CASSFRRQANTEAFF.

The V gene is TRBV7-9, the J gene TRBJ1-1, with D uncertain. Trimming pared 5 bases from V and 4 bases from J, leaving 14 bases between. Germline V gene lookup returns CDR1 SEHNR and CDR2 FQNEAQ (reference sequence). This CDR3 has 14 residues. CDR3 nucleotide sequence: TGTGCCAGCAGCCCCAGCGGAGGACCCACTGAAGCTTTCTTT. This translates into CASSPSGGPTEAFF.

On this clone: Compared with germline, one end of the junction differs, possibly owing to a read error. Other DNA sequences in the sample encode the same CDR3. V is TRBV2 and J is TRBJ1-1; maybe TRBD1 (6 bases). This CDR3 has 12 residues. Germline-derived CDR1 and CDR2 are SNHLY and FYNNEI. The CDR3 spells CASSPGGTEAFF. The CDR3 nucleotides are TGTGCCAGCAGCCCGGGGGGCACTGAAGCTTTCTTC.

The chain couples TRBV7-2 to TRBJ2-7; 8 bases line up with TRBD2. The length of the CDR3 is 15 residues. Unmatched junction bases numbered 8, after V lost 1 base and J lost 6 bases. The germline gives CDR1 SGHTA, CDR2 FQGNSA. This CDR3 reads CASSLEVTGGREQYF. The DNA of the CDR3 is TGTGCCAGCAGCTTAGAAGTTACGGGGGGGCGCGAGCAGTACTTC.